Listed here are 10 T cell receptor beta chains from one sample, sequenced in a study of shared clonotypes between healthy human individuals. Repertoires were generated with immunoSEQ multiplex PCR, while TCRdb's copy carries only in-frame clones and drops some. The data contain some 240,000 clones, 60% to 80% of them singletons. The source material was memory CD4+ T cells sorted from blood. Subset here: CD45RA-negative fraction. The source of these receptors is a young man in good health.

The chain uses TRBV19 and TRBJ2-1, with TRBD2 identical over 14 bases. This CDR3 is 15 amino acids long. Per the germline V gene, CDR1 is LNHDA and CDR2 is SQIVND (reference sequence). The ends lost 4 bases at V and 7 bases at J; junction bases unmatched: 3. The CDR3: CASSRGLAGANEQFF. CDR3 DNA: TGTGCCAGTAGTAGGGGACTAGCGGGAGCGAATGAGCAGTTCTTC.

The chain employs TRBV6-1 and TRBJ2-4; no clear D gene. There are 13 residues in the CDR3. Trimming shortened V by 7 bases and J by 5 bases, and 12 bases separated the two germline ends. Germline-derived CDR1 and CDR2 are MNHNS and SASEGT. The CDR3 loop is CASISIKENIQYF. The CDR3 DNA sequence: TGTGCCAGCATATCGATCAAGGAAAACATTCAGTACTTC.

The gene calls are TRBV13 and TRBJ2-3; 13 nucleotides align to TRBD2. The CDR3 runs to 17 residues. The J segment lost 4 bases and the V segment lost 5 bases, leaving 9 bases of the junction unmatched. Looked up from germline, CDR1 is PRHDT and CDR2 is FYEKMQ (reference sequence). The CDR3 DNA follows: TGTGCCAGCAGCCTTAGACTAGCGGGAGGCGGTGCAGATACGCAGTATTTT. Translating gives CASSLRLAGGGADTQYF.

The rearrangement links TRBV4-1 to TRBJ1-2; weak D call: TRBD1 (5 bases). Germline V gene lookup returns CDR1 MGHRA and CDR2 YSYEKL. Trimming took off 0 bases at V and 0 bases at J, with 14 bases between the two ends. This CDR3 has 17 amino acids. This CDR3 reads CASSQEASRGSNYGYTF. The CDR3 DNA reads TGCGCCAGCAGCCAAGAGGCATCGAGGGGATCTAACTATGGCTACACCTTC.

CDR3 in amino acids: CASRTLTSGSETQYF. The DNA of the CDR3 is TGCGCCAGCAGGACGCTGACTAGCGGGAGTGAGACCCAGTACTTC. V is TRBV10-2 and J is TRBJ2-5; 12 bases map to TRBD2. This CDR3 has 15 amino acids. CDR1 and CDR2 (germline): WSHSY, SAAADI. V was clipped by 6 bases and J by 5 bases; unmatched bases: 7.

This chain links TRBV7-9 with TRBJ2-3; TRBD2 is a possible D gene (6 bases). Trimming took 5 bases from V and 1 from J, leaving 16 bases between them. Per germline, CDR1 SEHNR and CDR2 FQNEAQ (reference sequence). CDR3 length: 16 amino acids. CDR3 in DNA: TGTGCCAGCAGCCCCGTGGCGGGGTGGGGCACAGATACGCAGTATTTT. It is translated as CASSPVAGWGTDTQYF.

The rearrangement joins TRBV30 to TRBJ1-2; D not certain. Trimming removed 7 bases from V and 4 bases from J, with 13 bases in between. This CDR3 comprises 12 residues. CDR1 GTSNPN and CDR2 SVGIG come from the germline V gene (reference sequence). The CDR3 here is CALDFAGYGYTF. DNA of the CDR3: TGTGCCTTGGACTTCGCGGGCTATGGCTACACCTTC.

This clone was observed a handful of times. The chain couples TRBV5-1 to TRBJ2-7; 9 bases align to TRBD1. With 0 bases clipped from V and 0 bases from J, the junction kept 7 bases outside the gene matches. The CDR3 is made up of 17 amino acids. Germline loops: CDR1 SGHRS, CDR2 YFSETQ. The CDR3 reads CASSLDPAGQGSYEQYF. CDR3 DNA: TGCGCCAGCAGCTTGGACCCCGCGGGACAGGGCTCCTACGAGCAGTACTTC.

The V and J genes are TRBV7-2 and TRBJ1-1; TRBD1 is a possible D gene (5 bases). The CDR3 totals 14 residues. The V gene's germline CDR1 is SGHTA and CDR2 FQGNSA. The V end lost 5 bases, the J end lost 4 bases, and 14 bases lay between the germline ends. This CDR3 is CASSLGRGSTEAFF. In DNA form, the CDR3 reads TGTGCCAGCAGCCTCGGGCGGGGGAGCACTGAAGCTTTCTTT.

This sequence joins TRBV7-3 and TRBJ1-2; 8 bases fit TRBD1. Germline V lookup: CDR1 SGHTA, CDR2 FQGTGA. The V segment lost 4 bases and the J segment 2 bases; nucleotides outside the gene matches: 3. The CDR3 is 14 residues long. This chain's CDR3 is CASSSGQGNYGYTF. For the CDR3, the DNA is TGTGCCAGCAGCTCCGGACAGGGCAACTATGGCTACACCTTC. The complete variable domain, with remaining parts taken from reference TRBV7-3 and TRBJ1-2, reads GAGVSQTPSNKVTEKGKYVELRCDPISGHTALYWYRQSLGQGPEFLIYFQGTGAADDSGLPNDRFFAVRPEGSVSTLKIQRTERGDSAVYLCASSSGQGNYGYTFGSGTRLTVV.